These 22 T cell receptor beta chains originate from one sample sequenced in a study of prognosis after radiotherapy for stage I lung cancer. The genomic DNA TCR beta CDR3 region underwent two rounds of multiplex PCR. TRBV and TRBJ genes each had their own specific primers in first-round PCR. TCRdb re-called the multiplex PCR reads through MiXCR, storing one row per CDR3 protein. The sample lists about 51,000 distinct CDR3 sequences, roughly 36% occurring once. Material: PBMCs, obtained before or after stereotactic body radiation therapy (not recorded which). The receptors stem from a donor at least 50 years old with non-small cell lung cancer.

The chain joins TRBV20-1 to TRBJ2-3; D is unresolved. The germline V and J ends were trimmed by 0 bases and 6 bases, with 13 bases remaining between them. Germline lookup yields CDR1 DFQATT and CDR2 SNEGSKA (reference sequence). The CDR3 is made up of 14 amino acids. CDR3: CSAREGCPRDTQYF. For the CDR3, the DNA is TGCAGTGCTAGAGAGGGGTGTCCGCGTGATACGCAGTATTTT.

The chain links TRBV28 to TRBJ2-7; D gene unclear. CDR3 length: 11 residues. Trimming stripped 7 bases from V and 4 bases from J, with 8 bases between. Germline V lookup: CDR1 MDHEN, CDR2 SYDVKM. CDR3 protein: CASKSPYEQYF. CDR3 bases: TGTGCCAGCAAATCTCCATACGAGCAGTACTTC.

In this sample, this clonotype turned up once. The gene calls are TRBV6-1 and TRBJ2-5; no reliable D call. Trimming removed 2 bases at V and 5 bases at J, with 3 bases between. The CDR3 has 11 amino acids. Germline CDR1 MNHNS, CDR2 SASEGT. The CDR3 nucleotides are TGTGCCAGCAGTGAATCGGAGACCCAGTACTTC. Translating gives CASSESETQYF.

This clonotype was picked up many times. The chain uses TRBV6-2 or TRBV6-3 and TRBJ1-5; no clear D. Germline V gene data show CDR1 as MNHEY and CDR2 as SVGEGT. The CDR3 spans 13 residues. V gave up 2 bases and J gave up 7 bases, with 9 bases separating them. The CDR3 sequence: CASSYLGYQPQHF. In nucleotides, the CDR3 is TGTGCCAGCAGTTACCTCGGGTACCAGCCCCAGCATTTT.

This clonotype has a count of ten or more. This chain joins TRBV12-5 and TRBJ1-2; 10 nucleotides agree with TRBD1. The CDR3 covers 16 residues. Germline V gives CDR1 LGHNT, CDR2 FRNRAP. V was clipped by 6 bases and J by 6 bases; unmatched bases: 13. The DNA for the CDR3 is TGTGCTAGTGGCCACGACAGGGGGCTCGGAGGGGATGGCTACACCTTC. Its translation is CASGHDRGLGGDGYTF.

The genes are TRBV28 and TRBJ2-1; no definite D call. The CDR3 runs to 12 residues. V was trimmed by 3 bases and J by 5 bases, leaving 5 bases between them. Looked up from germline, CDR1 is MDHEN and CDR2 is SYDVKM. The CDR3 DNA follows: TGTGCCAGCAGTTTCAGGAACAATGAGCAGTTCTTC. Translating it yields CASSFRNNEQFF.

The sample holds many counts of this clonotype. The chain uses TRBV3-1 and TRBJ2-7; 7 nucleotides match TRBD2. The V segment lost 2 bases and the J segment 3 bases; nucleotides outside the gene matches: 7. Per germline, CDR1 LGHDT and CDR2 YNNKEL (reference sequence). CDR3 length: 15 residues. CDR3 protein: CASSQYTGGYYEQYF. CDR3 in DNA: TGTGCCAGCAGCCAATATACGGGAGGTTACTACGAGCAGTACTTC.

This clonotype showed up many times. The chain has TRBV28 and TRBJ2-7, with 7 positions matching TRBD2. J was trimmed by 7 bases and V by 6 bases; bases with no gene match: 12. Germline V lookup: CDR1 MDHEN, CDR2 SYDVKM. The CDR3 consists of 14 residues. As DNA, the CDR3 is TGTGCCAGCAGAGATGGGGGGGTCACTACGGAGCAGTACTTC. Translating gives CASRDGGVTTEQYF.

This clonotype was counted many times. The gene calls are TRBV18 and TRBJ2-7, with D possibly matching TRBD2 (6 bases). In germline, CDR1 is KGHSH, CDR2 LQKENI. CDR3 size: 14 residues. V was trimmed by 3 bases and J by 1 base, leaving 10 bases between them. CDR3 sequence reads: CASSPAGRSYEQYF. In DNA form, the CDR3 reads TGTGCCAGCTCACCGGCGGGGCGATCCTACGAGCAGTACTTC.

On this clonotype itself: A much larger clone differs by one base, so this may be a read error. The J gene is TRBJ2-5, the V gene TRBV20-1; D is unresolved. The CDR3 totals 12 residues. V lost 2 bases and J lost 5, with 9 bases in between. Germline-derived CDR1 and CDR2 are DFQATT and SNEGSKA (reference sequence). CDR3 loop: CSARLELETQYF. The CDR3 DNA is TGCAGTGCTAGATTGGAGCTGGAGACCCAGTACTTC.

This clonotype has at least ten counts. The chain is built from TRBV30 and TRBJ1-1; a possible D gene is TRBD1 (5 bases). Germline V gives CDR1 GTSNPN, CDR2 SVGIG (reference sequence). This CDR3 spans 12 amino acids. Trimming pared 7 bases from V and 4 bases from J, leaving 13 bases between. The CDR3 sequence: CAYKLGGTEAFF. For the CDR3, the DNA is TGTGCCTACAAACTGGGGGGCACTGAAGCTTTCTTT. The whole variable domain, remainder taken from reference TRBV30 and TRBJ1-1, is SQTIHQWPATLVQPVGSPLSLECTVEGTSNPNLYWYRQAAGRGLQLLFYSVGIGQISSEVPQNLSASRPQDRQFILSSKKLLLSDSGFYLCAYKLGGTEAFFGQGTRLTVV.

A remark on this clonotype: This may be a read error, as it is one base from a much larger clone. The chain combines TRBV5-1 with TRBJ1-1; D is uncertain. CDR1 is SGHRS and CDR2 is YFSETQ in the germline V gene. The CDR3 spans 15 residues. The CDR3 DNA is TGCGCCAGCAGCTTCGCGGCGCATGTGAACACTGAAGATTTCTTT. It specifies CASSFAAHVNTEDFF.

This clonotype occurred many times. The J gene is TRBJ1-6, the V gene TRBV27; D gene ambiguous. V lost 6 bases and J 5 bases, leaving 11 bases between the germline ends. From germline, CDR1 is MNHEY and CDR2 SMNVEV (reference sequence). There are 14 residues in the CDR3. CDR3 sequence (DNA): TGTGCCAGCAGCTACAAGCAGAATAATTCACCCCTCCACTTT. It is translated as CASSYKQNNSPLHF.

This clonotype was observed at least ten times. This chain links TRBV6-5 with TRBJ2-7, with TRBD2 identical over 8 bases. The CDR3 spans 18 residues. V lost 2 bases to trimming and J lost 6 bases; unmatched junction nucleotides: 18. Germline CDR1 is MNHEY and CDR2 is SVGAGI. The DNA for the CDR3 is TGTGCCAGCAGTTACCCTCCTGGGGCGGGAGGTCCTGGTCGCGAGCAGTACTTC. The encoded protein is CASSYPPGAGGPGREQYF.

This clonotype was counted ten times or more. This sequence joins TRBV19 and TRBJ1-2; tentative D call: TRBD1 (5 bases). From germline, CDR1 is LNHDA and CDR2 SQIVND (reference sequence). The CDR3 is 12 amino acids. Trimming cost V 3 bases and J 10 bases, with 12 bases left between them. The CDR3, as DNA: TGTGCCAGTAGTATGGGGACGGTGCTCTACACCTTC. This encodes CASSMGTVLYTF.

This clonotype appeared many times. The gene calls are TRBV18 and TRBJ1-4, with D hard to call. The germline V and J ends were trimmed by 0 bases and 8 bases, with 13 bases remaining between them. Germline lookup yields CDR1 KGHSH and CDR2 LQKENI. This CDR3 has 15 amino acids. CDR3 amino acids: CASSPPAVVGEKLFF. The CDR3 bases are TGTGCCAGCTCACCACCAGCCGTCGTTGGGGAAAAACTGTTTTTT.

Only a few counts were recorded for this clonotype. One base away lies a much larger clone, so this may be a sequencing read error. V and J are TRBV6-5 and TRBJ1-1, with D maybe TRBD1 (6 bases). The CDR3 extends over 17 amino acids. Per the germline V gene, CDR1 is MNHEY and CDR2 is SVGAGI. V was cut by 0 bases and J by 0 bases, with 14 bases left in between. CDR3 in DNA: TGTGCCAGCAGTTACTCCGTCAATGGGGACATGAACACTGAAGCTTTCTTT. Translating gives CASSYSVNGDMNTEAFF.

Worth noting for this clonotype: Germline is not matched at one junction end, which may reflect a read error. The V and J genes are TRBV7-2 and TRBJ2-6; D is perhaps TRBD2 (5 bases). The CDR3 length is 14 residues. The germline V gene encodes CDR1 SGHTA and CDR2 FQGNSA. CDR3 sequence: CASGLVRGSNVLTF. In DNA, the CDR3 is TGTGCCAGCGGCTTAGTGAGAGGGTCCAACGTCCTGACTTTC.

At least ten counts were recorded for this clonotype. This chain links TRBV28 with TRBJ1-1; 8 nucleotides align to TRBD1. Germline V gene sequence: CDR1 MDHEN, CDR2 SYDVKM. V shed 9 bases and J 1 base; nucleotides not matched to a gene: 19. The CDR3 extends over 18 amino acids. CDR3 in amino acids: CARGAGGQGPLSNTEAFF. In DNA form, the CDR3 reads TGTGCCAGGGGGGCGGGAGGACAGGGACCCCTGTCGAACACTGAAGCTTTCTTT. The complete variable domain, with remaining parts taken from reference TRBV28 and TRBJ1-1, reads DVKVTQSSRYLVKRTGEKVFLECVQDMDHENMFWYRQDPGLGLRLIYFSYDVKMKEKGDIPEGYSVSREKKERFSLILESASTNQTSMYLCARGAGGQGPLSNTEAFFGQGTRLTVV.

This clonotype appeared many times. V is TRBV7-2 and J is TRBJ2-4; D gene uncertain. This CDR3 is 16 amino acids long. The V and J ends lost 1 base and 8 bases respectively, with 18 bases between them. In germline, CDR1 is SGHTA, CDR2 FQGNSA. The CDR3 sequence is CASSLEGRTLGDIQYF. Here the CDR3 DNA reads TGTGCCAGCAGCTTAGAGGGTCGGACCCTTGGGGACATTCAGTACTTC.

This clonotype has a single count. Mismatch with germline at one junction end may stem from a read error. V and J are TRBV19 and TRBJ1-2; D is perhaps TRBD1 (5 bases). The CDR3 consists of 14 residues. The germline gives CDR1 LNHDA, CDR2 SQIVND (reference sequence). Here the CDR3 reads CANSWGGAYYGYTF. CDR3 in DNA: TGTGCCAATAGTTGGGGAGGGGCATACTATGGCTACACCTTC. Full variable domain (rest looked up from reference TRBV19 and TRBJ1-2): DGGITQSPKYLFRKEGQNVTLSCEQNLNHDAMYWYRQDPGQGLRLIYYSQIVNDFQKGDIAEGYSVSREKKESFPLTVTSAQKNPTAFYLCANSWGGAYYGYTFGSGTRLTVV.

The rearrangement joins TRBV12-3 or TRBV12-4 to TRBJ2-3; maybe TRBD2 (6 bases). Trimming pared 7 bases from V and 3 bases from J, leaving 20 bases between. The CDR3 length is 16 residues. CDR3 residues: CASIPNIGSWTDTQYF. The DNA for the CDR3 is TGTGCCAGCATTCCGAATATCGGGAGTTGGACAGATACGCAGTATTTT.